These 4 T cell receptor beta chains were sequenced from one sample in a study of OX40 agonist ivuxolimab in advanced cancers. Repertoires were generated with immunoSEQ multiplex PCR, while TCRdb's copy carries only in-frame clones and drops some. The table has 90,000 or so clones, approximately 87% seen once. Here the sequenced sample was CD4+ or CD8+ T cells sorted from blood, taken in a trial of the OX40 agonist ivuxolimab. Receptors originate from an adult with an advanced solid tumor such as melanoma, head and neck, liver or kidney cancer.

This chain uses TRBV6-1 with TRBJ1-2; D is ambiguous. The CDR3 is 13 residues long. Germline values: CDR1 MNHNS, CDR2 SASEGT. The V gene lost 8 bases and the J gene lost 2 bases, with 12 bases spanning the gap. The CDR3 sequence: CASLREVNYGYTF. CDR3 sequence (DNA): TGTGCCAGCCTGAGAGAGGTAAACTATGGCTACACCTTC.

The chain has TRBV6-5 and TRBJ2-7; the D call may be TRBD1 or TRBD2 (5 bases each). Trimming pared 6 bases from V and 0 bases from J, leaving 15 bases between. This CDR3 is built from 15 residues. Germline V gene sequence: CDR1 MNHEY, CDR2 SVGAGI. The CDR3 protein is CASSKDRSGSYEQYF. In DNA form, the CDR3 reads TGTGCCAGCAGCAAAGACAGAAGCGGCTCCTACGAGCAGTACTTC.

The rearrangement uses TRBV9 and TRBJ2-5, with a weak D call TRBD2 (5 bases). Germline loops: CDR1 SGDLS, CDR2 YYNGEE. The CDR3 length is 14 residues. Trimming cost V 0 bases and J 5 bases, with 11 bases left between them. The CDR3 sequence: CASSVARGSETQYF. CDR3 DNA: TGTGCCAGCAGCGTAGCTCGGGGTAGTGAGACCCAGTACTTC.

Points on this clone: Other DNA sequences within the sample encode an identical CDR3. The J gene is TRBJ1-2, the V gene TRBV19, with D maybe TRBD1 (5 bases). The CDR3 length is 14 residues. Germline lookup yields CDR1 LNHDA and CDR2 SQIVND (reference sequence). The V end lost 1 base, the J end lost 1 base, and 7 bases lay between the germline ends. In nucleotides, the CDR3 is TGTGCCAGTAGTATAGTCGACAGTAACTATGGCTACACCTTC. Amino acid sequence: CASSIVDSNYGYTF.